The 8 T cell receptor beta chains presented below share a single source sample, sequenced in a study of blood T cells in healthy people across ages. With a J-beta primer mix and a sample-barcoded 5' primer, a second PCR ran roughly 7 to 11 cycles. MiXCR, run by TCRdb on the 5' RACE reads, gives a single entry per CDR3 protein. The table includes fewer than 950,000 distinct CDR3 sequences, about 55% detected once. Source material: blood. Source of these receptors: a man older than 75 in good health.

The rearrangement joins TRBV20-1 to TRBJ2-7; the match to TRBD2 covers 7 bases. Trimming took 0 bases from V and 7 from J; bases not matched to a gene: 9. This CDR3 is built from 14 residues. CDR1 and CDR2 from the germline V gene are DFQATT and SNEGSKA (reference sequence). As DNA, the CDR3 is TGCAGTGCTAGAGAGGGGCGGGAGTCGTATGAGCAGTACTTC. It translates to CSAREGRESYEQYF.

This CDR3 reads CASSFGRVSDEQYF. CDR3 in DNA: TGTGCCAGCAGCTTCGGGCGAGTCTCTGACGAGCAGTACTTC. The chain couples TRBV5-6 to TRBJ2-7; no clear D gene. V lost 2 bases to trimming and J lost 5 bases, with 14 bases between them. This CDR3 spans 14 amino acids. Germline CDR1 reads SGHDT; CDR2 reads YYEEEE. The complete variable domain, with remaining parts taken from reference TRBV5-6 and TRBJ2-7, reads DAGVTQSPTHLIKTRGQQVTLRCSPKSGHDTVSWYQQALGQGPQFIFQYYEEEERQRGNFPDRFSGHQFPNYSSELNVNALLLGDSALYLCASSFGRVSDEQYFGPGTRLTVT.

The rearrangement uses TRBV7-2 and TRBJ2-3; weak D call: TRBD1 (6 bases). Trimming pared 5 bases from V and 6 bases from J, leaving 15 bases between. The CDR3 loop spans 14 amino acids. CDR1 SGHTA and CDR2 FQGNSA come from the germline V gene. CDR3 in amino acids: CASSTRQVWDTQYF. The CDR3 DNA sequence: TGTGCCAGCAGCACTAGACAGGTGTGGGATACGCAGTATTTT.

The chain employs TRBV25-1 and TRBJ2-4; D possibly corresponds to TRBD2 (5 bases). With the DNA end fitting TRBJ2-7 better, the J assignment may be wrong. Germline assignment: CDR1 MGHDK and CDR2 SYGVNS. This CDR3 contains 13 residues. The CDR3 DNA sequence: TGTGCCAGCAGTGCCTTTAGGGCGGGCGAGCAGTACTTC. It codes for CASSAFRAGEQYF.

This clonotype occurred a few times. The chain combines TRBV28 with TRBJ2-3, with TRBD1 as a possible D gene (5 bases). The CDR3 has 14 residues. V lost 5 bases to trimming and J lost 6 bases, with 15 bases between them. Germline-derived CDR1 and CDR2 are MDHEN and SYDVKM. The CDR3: CASSLHRTADTQYF. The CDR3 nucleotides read TGTGCCAGCAGTCTGCACAGGACGGCGGATACGCAGTATTTT.

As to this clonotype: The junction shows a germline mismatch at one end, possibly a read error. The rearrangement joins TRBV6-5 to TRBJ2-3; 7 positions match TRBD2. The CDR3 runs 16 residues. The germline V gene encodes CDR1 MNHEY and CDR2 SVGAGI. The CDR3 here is CASRYSGGGGLGYAYF. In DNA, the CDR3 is TGTGCCAGCAGATACTCTGGTGGGGGAGGGTTGGGATACGCGTATTTT.

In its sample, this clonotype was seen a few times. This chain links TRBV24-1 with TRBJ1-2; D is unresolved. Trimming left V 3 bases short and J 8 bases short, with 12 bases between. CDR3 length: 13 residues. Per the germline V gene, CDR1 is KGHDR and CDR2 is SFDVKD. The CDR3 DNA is TGTGCCACCAGTGATCCAAGGTACCCAGGCTACACCTTC. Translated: CATSDPRYPGYTF.

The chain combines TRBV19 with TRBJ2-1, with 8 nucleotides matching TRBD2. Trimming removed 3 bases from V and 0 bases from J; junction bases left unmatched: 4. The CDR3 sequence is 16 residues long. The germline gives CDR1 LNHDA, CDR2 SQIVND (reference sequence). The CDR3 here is CASSIPSGSSYNEQFF. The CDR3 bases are TGTGCCAGTAGTATCCCCAGCGGGAGCTCCTACAATGAGCAGTTCTTC.